This T cell receptor beta chain derives from a study of cytomegalovirus exposure and HLA in healthy donors. The wider study: Of 350 to 400 genotyped donors, roughly 81% grouped in the Caucasian-associated ancestry cluster. Study-wide findings and caveats: In vitro experiments confirmed that three CMV-associated chains were specific for CMV antigens.

60 Vbeta and 13 Jbeta primers were used in PCR. Only in-frame clones appear in the TCRdb table, and some are missing; sequencing was by immunoSEQ multiplex PCR. The sample contains under 200,000 clones, approximately 82% of which appear only once. V shed 5 bases and J 7 bases; nucleotides not matched to a gene: 8. Per the germline V gene, CDR1 is SEHNR and CDR2 is FQNEAQ (reference sequence). This CDR3 has 15 amino acids. Regarding this clone: The antigen is not known.

This receptor was identified in a male donor in good health and CMV-seropositive. The V gene is TRBV7-9, the J gene TRBJ2-2, with TRBD2 matching 9 bases. Sequencing was carried out using PBMCs. The CDR3 region is CASSRVAGEVGELFF. The CDR3 DNA reads as TGTGCCAGCAGCAGGGTAGCGGGAGAGGTCGGGGAGCTGTTTTTT.